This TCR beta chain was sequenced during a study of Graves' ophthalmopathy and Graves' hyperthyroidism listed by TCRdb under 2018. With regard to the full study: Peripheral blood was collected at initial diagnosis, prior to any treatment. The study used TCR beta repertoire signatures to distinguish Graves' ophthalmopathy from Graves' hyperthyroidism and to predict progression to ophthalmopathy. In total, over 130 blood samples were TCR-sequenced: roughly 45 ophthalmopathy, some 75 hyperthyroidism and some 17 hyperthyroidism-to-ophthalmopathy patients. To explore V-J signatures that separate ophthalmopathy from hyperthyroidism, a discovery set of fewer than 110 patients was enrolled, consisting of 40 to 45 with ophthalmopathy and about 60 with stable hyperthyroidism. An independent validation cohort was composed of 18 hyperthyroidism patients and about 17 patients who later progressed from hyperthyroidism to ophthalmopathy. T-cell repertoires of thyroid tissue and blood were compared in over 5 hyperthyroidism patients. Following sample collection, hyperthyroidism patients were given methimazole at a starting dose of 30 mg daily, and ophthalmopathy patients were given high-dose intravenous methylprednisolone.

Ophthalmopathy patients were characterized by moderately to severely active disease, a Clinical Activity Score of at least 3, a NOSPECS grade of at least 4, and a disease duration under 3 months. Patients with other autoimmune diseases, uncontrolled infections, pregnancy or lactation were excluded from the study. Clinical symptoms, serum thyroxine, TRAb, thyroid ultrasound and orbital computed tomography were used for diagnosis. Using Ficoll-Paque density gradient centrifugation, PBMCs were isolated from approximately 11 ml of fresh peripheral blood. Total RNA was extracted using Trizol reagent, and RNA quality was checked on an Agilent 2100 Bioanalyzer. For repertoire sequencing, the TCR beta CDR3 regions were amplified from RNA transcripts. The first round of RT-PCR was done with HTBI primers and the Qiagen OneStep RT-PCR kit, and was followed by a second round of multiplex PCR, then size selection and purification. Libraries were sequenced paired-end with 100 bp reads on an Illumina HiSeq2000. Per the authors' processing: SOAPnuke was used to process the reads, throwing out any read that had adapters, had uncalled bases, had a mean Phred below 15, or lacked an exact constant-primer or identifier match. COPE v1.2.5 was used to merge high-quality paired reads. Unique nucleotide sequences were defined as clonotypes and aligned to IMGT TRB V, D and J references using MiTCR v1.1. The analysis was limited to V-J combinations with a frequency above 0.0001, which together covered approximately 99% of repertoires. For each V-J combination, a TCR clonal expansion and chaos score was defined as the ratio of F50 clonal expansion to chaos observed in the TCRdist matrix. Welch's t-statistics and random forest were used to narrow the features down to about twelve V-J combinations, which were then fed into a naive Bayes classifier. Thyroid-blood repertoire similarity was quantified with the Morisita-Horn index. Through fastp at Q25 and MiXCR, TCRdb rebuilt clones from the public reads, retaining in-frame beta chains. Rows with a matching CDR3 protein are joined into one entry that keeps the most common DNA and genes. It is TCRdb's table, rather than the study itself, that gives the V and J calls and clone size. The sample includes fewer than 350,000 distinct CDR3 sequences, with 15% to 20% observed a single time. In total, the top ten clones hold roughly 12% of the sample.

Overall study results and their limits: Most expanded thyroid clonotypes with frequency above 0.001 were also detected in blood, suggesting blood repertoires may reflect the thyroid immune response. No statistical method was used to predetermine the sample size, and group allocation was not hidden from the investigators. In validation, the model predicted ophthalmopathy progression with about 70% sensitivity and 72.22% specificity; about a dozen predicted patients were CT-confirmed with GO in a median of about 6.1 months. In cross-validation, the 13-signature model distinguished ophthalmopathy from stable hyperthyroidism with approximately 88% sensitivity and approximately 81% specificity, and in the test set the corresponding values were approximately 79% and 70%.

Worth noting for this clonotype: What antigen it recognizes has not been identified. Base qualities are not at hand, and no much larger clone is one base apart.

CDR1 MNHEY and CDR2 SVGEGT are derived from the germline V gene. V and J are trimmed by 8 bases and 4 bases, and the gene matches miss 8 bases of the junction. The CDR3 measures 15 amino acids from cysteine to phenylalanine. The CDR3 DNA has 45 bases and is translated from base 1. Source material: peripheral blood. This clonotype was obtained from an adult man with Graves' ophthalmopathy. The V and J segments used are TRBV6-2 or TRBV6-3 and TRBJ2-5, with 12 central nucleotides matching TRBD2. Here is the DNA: TGTGCCAGCGAGGGACTAGCGGGCGGGGGAGAGACCCAGTACTTC. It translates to CASEGLAGGGETQYF.